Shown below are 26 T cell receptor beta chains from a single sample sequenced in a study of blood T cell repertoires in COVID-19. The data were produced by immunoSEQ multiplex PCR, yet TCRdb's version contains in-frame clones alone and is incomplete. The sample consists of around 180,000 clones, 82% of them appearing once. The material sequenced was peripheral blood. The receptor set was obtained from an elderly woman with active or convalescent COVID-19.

As DNA, the CDR3 is TGCAGTGCTAGTCACCCGGGACAGGGGGCACAAAAACTGTTTTTT. It translates to CSASHPGQGAQKLFF. The rearrangement links TRBV20-1 to TRBJ1-4; 12 nucleotides line up with TRBD1. Germline CDR1 DFQATT, CDR2 SNEGSKA (reference sequence). V lost 3 bases and J lost 9; bases outside the gene matches: 8. CDR3 length: 15 amino acids.

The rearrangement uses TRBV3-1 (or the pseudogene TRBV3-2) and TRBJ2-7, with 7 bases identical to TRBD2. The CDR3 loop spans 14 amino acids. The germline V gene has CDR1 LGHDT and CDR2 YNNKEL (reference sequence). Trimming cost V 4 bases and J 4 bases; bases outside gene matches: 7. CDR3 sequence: CASSRRREMYEQYF. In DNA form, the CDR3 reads TGTGCCAGCAGCCGTAGGCGGGAGATGTACGAGCAGTACTTC.

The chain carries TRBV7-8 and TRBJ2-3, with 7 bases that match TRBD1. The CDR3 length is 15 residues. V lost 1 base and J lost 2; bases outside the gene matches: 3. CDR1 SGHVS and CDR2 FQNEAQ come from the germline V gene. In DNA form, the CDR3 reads TGTGCCAGCAGCTTAGGGGACAGAGACACAGATACGCAGTATTTT. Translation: CASSLGDRDTDTQYF.

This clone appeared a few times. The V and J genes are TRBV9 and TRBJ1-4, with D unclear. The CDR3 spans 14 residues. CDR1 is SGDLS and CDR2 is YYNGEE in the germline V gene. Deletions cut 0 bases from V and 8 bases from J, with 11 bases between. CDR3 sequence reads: CASSVDSREEKLFF. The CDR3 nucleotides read TGTGCCAGCAGCGTAGACTCCCGGGAGGAAAAACTGTTTTTT.

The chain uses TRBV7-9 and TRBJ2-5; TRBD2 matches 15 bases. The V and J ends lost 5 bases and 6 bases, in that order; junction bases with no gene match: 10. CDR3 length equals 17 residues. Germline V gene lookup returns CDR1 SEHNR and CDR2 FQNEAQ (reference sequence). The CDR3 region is CASSLPSGTSGRKTQYF. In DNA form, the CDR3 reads TGTGCCAGCAGCCTACCGAGCGGGACTAGCGGGAGGAAGACCCAGTACTTC.

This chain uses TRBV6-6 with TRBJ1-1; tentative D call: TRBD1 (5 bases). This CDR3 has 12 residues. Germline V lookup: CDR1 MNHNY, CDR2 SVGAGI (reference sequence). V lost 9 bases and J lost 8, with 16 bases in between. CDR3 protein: CASRPGPAEAFF. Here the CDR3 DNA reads TGTGCCAGTCGGCCAGGGCCAGCCGAAGCTTTCTTT.

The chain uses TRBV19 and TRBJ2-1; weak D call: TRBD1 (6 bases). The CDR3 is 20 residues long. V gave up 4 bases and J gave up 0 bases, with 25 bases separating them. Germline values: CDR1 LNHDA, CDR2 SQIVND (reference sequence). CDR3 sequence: CASSTRTGGRQASSYNEQFF. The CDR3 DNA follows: TGTGCCAGTAGTACCCGGACTGGCGGTAGACAGGCGAGCTCCTACAATGAGCAGTTCTTC.

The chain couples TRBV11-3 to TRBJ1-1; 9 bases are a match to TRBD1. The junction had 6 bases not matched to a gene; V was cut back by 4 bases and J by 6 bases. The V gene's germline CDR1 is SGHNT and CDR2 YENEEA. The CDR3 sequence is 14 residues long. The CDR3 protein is CASSSTGGAPEAFF. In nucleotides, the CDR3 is TGTGCCAGCAGCTCCACAGGGGGCGCGCCTGAAGCTTTCTTT.

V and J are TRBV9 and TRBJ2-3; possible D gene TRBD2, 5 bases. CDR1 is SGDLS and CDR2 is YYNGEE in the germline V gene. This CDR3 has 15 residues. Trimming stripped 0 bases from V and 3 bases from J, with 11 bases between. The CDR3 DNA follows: TGTGCCAGCAGCGTAGTTGAGGGAGTAACAGATACGCAGTATTTT. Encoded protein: CASSVVEGVTDTQYF.

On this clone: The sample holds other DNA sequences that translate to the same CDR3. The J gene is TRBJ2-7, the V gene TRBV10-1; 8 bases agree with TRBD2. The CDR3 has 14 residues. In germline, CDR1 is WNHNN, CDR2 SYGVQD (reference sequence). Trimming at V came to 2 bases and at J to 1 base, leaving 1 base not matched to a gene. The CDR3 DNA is TGCGCCAGCAGTGAGAGCGGGAGATCCTACGAGCAGTACTTC. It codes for CASSESGRSYEQYF.

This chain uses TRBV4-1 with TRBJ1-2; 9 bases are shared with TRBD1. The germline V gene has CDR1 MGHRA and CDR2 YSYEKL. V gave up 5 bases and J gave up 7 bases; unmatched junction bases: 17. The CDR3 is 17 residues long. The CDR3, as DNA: TGCGCCAGCAGCAAAAACCCCCGGGACAGGGTTAGCGGTGGCTACACCTTC. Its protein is CASSKNPRDRVSGGYTF.

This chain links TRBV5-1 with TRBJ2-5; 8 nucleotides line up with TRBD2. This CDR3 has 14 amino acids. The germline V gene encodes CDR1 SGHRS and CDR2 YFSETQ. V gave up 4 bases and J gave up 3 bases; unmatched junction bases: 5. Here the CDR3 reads CASSPAGGEETQYF. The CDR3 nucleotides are TGCGCCAGCAGCCCGGCGGGGGGCGAAGAGACCCAGTACTTC.

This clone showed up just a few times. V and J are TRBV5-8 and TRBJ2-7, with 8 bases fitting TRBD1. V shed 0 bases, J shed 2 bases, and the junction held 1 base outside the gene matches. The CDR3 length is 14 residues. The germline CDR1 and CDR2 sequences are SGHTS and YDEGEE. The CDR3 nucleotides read TGTGCCAGCAGCTTGGGACAGGGGCCCTACGAGCAGTACTTC. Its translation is CASSLGQGPYEQYF.

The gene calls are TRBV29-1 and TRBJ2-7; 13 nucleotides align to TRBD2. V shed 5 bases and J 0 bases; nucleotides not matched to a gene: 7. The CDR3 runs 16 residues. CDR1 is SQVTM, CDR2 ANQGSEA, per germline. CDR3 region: CSVSGTSGTHSYEQYF. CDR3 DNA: TGCAGCGTTTCCGGGACTAGCGGGACACACTCCTACGAGCAGTACTTC.

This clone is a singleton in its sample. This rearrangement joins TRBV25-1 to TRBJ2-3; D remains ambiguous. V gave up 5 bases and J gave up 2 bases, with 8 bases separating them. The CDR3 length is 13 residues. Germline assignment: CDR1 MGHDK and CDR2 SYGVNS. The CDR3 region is CASSFQITDTQYF. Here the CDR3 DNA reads TGTGCCAGCAGTTTTCAGATCACAGATACGCAGTATTTT.

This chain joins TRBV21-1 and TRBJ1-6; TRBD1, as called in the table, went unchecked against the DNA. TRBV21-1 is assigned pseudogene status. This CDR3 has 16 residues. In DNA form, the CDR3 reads TGTGCCAGCAGCAAACGTAGGGCAGGGGACGCCAAAACCCTCCACTTT. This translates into CASSKRRAGDAKTLHF.

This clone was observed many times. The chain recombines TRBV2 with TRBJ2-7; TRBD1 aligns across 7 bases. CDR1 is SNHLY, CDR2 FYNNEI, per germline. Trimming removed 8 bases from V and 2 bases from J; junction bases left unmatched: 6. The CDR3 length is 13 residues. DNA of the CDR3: TGTGCCAGCGCCTCCGGACAGGCCTACGAGCAGTACTTC. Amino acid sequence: CASASGQAYEQYF. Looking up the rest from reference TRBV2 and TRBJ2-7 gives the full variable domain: EPEVTQTPSHQVTQMGQEVILRCVPISNHLYFYWYRQILGQKVEFLVSFYNNEISEKSEIFDDQFSVERPDGSNFTLKIRSTKLEDSAMYFCASASGQAYEQYFGPGTRLTVT.

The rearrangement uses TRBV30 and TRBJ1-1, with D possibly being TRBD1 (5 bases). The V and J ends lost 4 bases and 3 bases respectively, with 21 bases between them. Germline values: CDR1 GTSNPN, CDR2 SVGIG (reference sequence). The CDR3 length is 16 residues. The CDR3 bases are TGTGCCTGGACCGCCGGAGGGGTCCTAAGGGACACTGAAGCTTTCTTT. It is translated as CAWTAGGVLRDTEAFF.

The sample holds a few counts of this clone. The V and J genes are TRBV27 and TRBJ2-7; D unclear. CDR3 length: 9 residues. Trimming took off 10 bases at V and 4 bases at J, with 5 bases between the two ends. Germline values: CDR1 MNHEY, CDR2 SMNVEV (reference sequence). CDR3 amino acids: CAIRYEQYF. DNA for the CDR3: TGTGCCATCCGTTACGAGCAGTACTTC.

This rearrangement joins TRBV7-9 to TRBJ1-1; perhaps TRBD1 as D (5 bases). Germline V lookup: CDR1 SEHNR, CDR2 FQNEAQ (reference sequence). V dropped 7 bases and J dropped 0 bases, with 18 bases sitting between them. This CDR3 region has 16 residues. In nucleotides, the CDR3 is TGTGCCAGCACCCGAGGCAGCGGGGGAATGAACACTGAAGCTTTCTTT. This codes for CASTRGSGGMNTEAFF.

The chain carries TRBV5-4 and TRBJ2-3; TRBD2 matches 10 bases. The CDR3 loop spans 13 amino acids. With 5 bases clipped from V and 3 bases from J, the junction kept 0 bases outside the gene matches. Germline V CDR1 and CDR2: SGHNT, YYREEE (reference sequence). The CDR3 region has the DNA TGTGCCAGCAGACTAGCGGGAACAGATACGCAGTATTTT. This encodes CASRLAGTDTQYF.

Here the CDR3 DNA reads TGTGCCAGCTCAAGGTCTTCCGGACAGCAAGAGACCCAGTACTTC. Protein product: CASSRSSGQQETQYF. This chain joins TRBV18 and TRBJ2-5; D may be TRBD1 (6 bases). The CDR3 is made up of 15 amino acids. Deletions cut 5 bases from V and 2 bases from J, with 15 bases between. Germline V gene sequence: CDR1 KGHSH, CDR2 LQKENI. Full variable domain (outside the CDR3, taken from reference TRBV18 and TRBJ2-5): NAGVMQNPRHLVRRRGQEARLRCSPMKGHSHVYWYRQLPEEGLKFMVYLQKENIIDESGMPKERFSAEFPKEGPSILRIQQVVRGDSAAYFCASSRSSGQQETQYFGPGTRLLVL.

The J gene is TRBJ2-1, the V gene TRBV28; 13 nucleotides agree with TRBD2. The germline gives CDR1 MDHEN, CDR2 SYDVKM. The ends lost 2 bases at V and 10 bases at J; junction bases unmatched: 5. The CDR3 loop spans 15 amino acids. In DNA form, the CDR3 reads TGTGCCAGCAGTTTACTCTCGACTAGCGGGGGGGAGCAGTTCTTC. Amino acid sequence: CASSLLSTSGGEQFF.

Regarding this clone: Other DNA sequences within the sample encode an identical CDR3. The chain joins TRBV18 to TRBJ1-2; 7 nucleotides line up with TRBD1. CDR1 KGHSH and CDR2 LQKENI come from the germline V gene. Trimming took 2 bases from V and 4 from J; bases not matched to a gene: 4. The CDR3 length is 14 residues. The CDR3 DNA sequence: TGTGCCAGCTCACCAGGTGACAGGGCCTATGGCTACACCTTC. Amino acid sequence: CASSPGDRAYGYTF. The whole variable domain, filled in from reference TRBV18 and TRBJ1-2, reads NAGVMQNPRHLVRRRGQEARLRCSPMKGHSHVYWYRQLPEEGLKFMVYLQKENIIDESGMPKERFSAEFPKEGPSILRIQQVVRGDSAAYFCASSPGDRAYGYTFGSGTRLTVV.

The CDR3 DNA sequence: TGTGCCAGTAGTACGACAGTACTGAACACTGAAGCTTTCTTT. It specifies CASSTTVLNTEAFF. The rearrangement joins TRBV19 to TRBJ1-1, with a weak D call TRBD1 (5 bases). The CDR3 is 14 residues long. The germline V gene encodes CDR1 LNHDA and CDR2 SQIVND (reference sequence). V dropped 4 bases and J dropped 0 bases, with 9 bases sitting between them.

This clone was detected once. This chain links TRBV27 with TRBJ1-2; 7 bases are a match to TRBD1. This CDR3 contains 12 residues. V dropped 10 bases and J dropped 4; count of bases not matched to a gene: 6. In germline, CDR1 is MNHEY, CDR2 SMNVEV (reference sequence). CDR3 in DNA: TGTGCCACCAGACGACAGGGCTATGGCTACACCTTC. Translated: CATRRQGYGYTF.